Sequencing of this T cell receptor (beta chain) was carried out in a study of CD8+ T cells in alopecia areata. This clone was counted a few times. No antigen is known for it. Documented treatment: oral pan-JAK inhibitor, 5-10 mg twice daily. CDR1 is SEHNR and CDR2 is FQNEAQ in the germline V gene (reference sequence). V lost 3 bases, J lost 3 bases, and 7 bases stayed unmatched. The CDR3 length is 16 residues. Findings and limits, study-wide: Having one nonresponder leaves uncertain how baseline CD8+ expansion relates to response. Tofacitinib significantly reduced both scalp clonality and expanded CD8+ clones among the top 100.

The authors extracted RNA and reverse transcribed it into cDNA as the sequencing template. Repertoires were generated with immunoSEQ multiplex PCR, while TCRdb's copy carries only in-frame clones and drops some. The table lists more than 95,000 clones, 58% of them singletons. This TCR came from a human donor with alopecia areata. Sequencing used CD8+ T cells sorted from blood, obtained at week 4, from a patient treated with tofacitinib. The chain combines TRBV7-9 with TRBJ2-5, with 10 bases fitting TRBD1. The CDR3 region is CASSLVLTGGKETQYF. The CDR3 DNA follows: TGTGCCAGCAGCTTGGTCCTGACAGGGGGCAAAGAGACCCAGTACTTC. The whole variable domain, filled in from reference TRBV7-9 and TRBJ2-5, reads DTGVSQNPRHKITKRGQNVTFRCDPISEHNRLYWYRQTLGQGPEFLTYFQNEAQLEKSRLLSDRFSAERPKGSFSTLEIQRTEQGDSAMYLCASSLVLTGGKETQYFGPGTRLLVL.